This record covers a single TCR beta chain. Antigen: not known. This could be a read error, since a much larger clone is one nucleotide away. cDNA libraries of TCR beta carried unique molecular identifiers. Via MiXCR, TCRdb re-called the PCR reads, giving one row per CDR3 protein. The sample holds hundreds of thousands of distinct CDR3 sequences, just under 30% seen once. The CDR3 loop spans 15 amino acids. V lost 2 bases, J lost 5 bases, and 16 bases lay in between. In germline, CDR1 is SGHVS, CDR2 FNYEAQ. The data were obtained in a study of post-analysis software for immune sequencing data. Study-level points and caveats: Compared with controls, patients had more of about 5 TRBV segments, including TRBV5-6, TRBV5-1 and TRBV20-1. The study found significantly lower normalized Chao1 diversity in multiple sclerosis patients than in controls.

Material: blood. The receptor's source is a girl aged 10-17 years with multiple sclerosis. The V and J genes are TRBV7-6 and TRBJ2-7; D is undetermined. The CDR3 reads CASSLTGAVPNEQYF. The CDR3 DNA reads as TGTGCCAGCAGCTTAACTGGAGCAGTTCCTAACGAGCAGTACTTC.